Given below is one T cell receptor beta chain in context. The antigen is not known. This entry is derived from a study of T-cell memory formation after mild COVID-19. Findings and caveats of the study: What remained unconfirmed was the SARS-CoV-2 specificity of second-wave clones peaking on day 37. Clones that contracted from day 15 to 85 had balanced CD4/CD8; later expanders were CD4+ biased. Contracting CD4+ clones sat mainly in CM and EM; CD8+ in EMRA.

Trimming took 5 bases from V and 6 from J; bases not matched to a gene: 9. The CDR3 runs to 14 residues. Germline lookup yields CDR1 SGHRS and CDR2 YFSETQ. Constant-segment primers and 5'RACE yielded cDNA libraries for TCR alpha and TCR beta, each carrying sample barcodes and UMIs. Each CDR3 protein gets one entry after TCRdb re-called the 5' RACE reads with MiXCR. The top ten clones hold around 13% of a sample with about 450,000 distinct CDR3 sequences, 20% to 30% of them seen once. The source material was PBMCs or a T cell subset sorted from them (not recorded which). The rearrangement links TRBV5-1 to TRBJ2-3; 7 nucleotides line up with TRBD2. This receptor was identified in an adult woman who had mild COVID-19 (a few samples of this study predate the infection). Cell type and time point are not known. In nucleotides, the CDR3 is TGCGCCAGCAGTCCCCGGACTAGTTCGGATACGCAGTATTTT. It translates to CASSPRTSSDTQYF.